These 2 T cell receptor beta chains originate from one sample sequenced in a study of T cells in Graves' hyperthyroidism and ophthalmopathy. The source material, RNA transcripts, was used to amplify TCR beta CDR3 regions. RT-PCR in the first round (using the HTBI primer set) targeted the TCR CDR3. TCRdb called the multiplex PCR reads again in MiXCR, with one record for every CDR3 protein. The sample holds about 360,000 distinct CDR3 sequences, roughly an eighth seen once. The sequenced sample was blood. Receptor source: a woman in her late teens or twenties with Graves' hyperthyroidism.

A single count supports this clonotype. The chain employs TRBV24-1 and TRBJ1-2; perhaps TRBD1 as D (5 bases). Germline V gives CDR1 KGHDR, CDR2 SFDVKD. With 7 bases removed from V and 3 bases from J, the gap between germline ends came to 35 bases. The CDR3 is made up of 21 amino acids. CDR3 bases: TGTGCCACCAGCCCAGAACGAACTCGAGAGAAATGGGACCGCTCCTACTATGGCTACACCTTC. It specifies CATSPERTREKWDRSYYGYTF.

This clonotype showed up just a few times. An end of the junction does not agree with germline; a read error may underlie this. The CDR3 loop reads CASSLGGDSPKETRYF. The CDR3 coding sequence is TGTGCCAGCAGTTTAGGGGGGGACTCCCCTAAGGAGACCCGGTACTTC. This chain links TRBV12-3 or TRBV12-4 with TRBJ2-5; TRBD2 might be the D (6 bases). This CDR3 is 16 amino acids long.